This T cell receptor (beta chain) is drawn from a study of siplizumab effects on memory and regulatory T cells. Findings of the study overall: Alloreactive sequences whose origin lay in unstimulated CD4+ memory cells were significantly reduced by siplizumab.

Some clones are missing from TCRdb's copy, which holds only in-frame ones; the method was immunoSEQ multiplex PCR. Of 100,000 or so clones listed, about 90% are singletons. The V gene end was trimmed by 4 bases and the J gene end by 3 bases; junction bases not matched to a gene: 4. This CDR3 is built from 14 residues. Germline CDR1 and CDR2: SGHTS and YDEGEE. Points on this clone: Its specificity is unknown.

The chain couples TRBV5-8 to TRBJ1-5, with 7 bases that match TRBD1. Sequenced: non-Treg CD4+ T cells sorted from blood. The origin of this receptor is a human donor in good health. DNA for the CDR3: TGTGCCAGCAGCACCGGACAGGCCAATCAGCCCCAGCATTTT. This gives the protein CASSTGQANQPQHF.